This T cell receptor beta chain appears in the sequencing data of a study of blood T cell repertoires in COVID-19. Study-wide background: Sites in the United States, Italy and Spain provided acute and convalescent COVID-19 samples.

The V gene's germline CDR1 is ENHRY and CDR2 SYGVKD. The length of the CDR3 is 15 residues. V was clipped by 5 bases and J by 4 bases, with 17 bases between them. Methods used by the authors: Amplified reference gene primers provided the basis for estimating nucleated cell counts. Here immunoSEQ multiplex PCR was the method, and the copy in TCRdb shows in-frame clones only, minus some. D and trimming were read from the DNA, whereas the V and J calls and clone size are those reported in that table. In the table there are 350,000 or so clones, about 86% of which are singletons. The participants were between roughly 18 and 90 years old and came from roughly 24 US areas. Grouping used clinical history reported by participants in a survey and questionnaire.

The chain couples TRBV10-3 to TRBJ1-1; possible D gene TRBD1, 5 bases. The receptor's source is a woman aged 35 to 49 with acute COVID-19. The sequenced sample was PBMCs or T cells enriched from blood (not recorded which). Here the CDR3 reads CAISPSWGEFTEAFF. CDR3 nucleotides: TGTGCCATCAGTCCCTCGTGGGGGGAGTTCACTGAAGCTTTCTTT.